This T cell receptor (beta chain) is from a study of blood T cell repertoires in COVID-19 (dated by TCRdb to 2019 to 2021). Context from the whole study: The collaborator samples originated in the United States, Italy and Spain and spanned the acute and convalescent phases of COVID-19. The material from the prospective study consisted of cDNA or gDNA derived from T cells, B-cell-depleted T cells, or PBMCs. The dataset comprised deeply sampled blood TCRbeta repertoires from subjects exposed to, actively infected with, or recovered from COVID-19. The repertoires were released in a freely available public database meant as a resource for research on the immune response to SARS-CoV-2. The samples were drawn from the first 160 participants of the ongoing ImmuneRACE study and from more than 1,000 subjects provided by 6 global collaborators. Nearly every sample came with metadata listing a de-identified subject ID, COVID-19 status, age in years and sex. Where available, HLA class I and class II types were obtained from metadata supplied by the sample provider rather than from assay-based typing. Study-wide conclusions, independent of this receptor: Clinical and demographic metadata were provided uncurated, with the amount varying by source and participant.

Compared with germline, V lacks 4 bases and J lacks 0 bases; bases without a gene match: 5. The CDR3, from cysteine to phenylalanine, totals 16 residues. This entry keeps only the CDR3 DNA: 48 bases, framed from base 1. CDR1 and CDR2 are read off the germline V gene (reference sequence) as SEHNR and FQNEAQ. TCRbeta CDR3 regions were amplified from genomic DNA by means of the immunoSEQ Assay, a bias-controlled multiplex PCR. Under the source paper's analysis protocol: Nucleated cell counts per sample were estimated from amplification of reference gene primers within the assay. To quantify the absolute abundance of each unique TCRbeta CDR3 rearrangement, sequence reads were collapsed and filtered. For each sample, productive Simpson clonality was calculated as the square root of Simpson's diversity index over productive rearrangements. Entries here come from immuneACCESS through TCRdb and include only in-frame sequences with V and J called. Some clones fail to appear in such tables; in the studies checked, an unresolved V gene covers under half of the shortfall, and the cause of the remainder is unknown. V and J calls and clone size are given by that table; D and trimming were obtained from the DNA. The sample has about 57,000 clones on record, approximately 86% of them singletons. In total, the top ten clones hold around 20% of the sample.

With respect to this clone: Its binding antigen is unknown. Base qualities are not provided; no much larger clone lies one nucleotide away.

In Seattle, one collaborating source enrolled patients while the infection was active and tracked those patients longitudinally over the course of disease. Collaborating institutions collected whole blood in K2EDTA tubes following their own protocols. For TCRbeta analysis, collaborator samples were shipped as frozen whole blood, as isolated PBMCs, or as DNA extracted from either sample type. The TCR comes from a woman of 80 years or more with COVID-19, enrolled during active disease. Recombination connected TRBV7-9 to TRBJ1-4; 7 central nucleotides agree with TRBD1. The sequencing sample was made of peripheral blood. The CDR3 is CASSYLTGATNEKLFF. The DNA is TGTGCCAGCAGCTACCTAACAGGGGCAACTAATGAAAAACTGTTTTTT.